The clone carrying this T cell receptor beta chain was seen many times. Its antigen is not identified. Researchers amplified the TCR beta CDR3 regions from RNA transcripts. An initial round of RT-PCR targeting the TCR CDR3 relied on the HTBI primer set. TCRdb re-called the multiplex PCR reads with MiXCR, one entry per CDR3 protein. Among 300,000 or so distinct CDR3 sequences listed, 18% were seen once. This record belongs to a study of T cells in Graves' hyperthyroidism and ophthalmopathy. Study results and caveats: From stable hyperthyroidism, ophthalmopathy was separated by a 13 V-J model.

V dropped 2 bases and J dropped 16; count of bases not matched to a gene: 15. In germline, CDR1 is SGHTA, CDR2 FQGTGA. The CDR3 loop spans 16 amino acids. The source is a woman between 50 and 59 years old with Graves' hyperthyroidism. Sequencing was performed on blood. V gene TRBV7-3 combines with J gene TRBJ1-6, with 9 bases that match TRBD1. The CDR3 DNA follows: TGTGCCAGCAGCTTAGGGGCGAGGGACAGGGACGTAACTCTCCACTTT. Protein product: CASSLGARDRDVTLHF.